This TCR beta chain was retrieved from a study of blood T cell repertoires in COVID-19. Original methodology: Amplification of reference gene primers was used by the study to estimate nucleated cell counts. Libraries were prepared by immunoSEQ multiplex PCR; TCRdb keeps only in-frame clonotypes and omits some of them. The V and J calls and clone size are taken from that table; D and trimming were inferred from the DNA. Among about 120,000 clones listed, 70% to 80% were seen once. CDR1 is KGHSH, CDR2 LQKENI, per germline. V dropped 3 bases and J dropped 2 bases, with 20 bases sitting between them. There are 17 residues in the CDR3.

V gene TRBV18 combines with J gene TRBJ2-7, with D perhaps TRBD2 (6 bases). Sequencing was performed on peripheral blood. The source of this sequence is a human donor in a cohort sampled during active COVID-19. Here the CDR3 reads CASSPTPGERNTYEQYF. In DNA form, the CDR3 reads TGTGCCAGCTCACCGACCCCGGGGGAGCGGAACACCTACGAGCAGTACTTC.